This T cell receptor beta chain was found in a study of T cells in Graves' hyperthyroidism and ophthalmopathy. Germline trimming cut 8 bases from V and 2 bases from J; bases unmatched to any gene: 12. The CDR3 covers 15 residues. The germline gives CDR1 MNHNS, CDR2 SASEGT. This clonotype appeared many times. RNA transcripts provided the source from which TCR beta CDR3 regions were amplified. The HTBI primer set drove a first-round RT-PCR of the TCR CDR3. One entry per CDR3 protein, called by TCRdb with MiXCR from the multiplex PCR reads. The sample has about 290,000 distinct CDR3 sequences, roughly 15% seen once.

The TCR was taken from a woman in her twenties or thirties with Graves' hyperthyroidism that later progressed to Graves' ophthalmopathy. V gene TRBV6-1 combines with J gene TRBJ2-7; 7 bases agree with TRBD1. Sequences were obtained from blood. CDR3 sequence: CASGGATDRTYEQYF. The CDR3 nucleotides read TGTGCCAGCGGGGGAGCCACGGACAGGACCTACGAGCAGTACTTC.